This entry lists 25 T cell receptor beta chains sequenced from one sample in a study of molecular identifiers for immune sequencing clone quantification. From the PCR reads, TCRdb called clonotypes with MiXCR, one entry per CDR3 protein. The data show about 320,000 distinct CDR3 sequences, over 20% seen once. Sequencing was carried out using naive CD8+ T cells from blood, with Jurkat cell RNA spiked in. Subset described: FACS-sorted CD8+CD4-CCR7+CD45RA+ naive T cells. The receptors stem from a human donor in good health. Some libraries in this study had Jurkat cell RNA spiked in.

In the case of this clonotype: Just one base apart from a much larger clone, this may be a read error. The chain couples TRBV5-6 to TRBJ2-7; D gene uncertain. The CDR3 consists of 11 residues. Germline CDR1 reads SGHDT; CDR2 reads YYEEEE. CDR3 sequence (DNA): TGTGTCAGCAGCTCCGGGCCGGCAGTTCTCTTC. It specifies CVSSSGPAVLF.

This clonotype was observed at least ten times. J is TRBJ1-1 and V is TRBV12-3 or TRBV12-4, with no clear D. This CDR3 is built from 12 residues. Trimming pared 3 bases from V and 6 bases from J, leaving 8 bases between. CDR3 residues: CASSFAFAEAFF. CDR3 coding DNA: TGTGCCAGCAGTTTCGCTTTTGCTGAAGCTTTCTTT.

Remarks on this clonotype: This may arise from a read error, as a much more abundant clone is one base away. No conserved phenylalanine or tryptophan ends this CDR3, so it is likely a read error. J is TRBJ2-3 and V is TRBV12-5; D tentatively reads TRBD1 or TRBD2 (5 bases each). The CDR3 has 15 residues. Trimming removed 11 bases at V and 3 bases at J, with 21 bases between. From germline, CDR1 is LGHNT and CDR2 FRNRAP. CDR3 in amino acids: CAGEDLSGQTDTQYL. The CDR3 region has the DNA TGTGCTGGTGAAGACCTATCGGGGCAGACAGATACGCAGTATTTA.

Remarks on this clonotype: This may be a read error: a much more frequent sequence differs by one nucleotide. The CDR3 DNA follows: TGTGCCAGCAGCTTTCAGGGTGCCTATGGCTACACCTTC. Translating gives CASSFQGAYGYTF. This chain uses TRBV13 with TRBJ1-2; possible D gene TRBD1, 5 bases. Per the germline V gene, CDR1 is PRHDT and CDR2 is FYEKMQ (reference sequence). The CDR3 sequence is 13 residues long. With 3 bases removed from V and 4 bases from J, the gap between germline ends came to 9 bases.

The chain couples TRBV7-9 to TRBJ2-1; 13 bases are shared with TRBD2. Germline CDR1 SEHNR, CDR2 FQNEAQ (reference sequence). The CDR3 has 16 amino acids. V shed 5 bases and J 5 bases; nucleotides not matched to a gene: 6. CDR3 nucleotides: TGTGCCAGCAGCCCGACTGGACTAGCGGGAGACAATGAGCAGTTCTTC. It translates to CASSPTGLAGDNEQFF.

This clonotype was found many times. The CDR3 DNA reads as TGTGCCAGCAGCTGGGGCATGAACACTGAAGCTTTCTTT. This translates into CASSWGMNTEAFF. The chain is built from TRBV7-3 and TRBJ1-1, with a possible D match to TRBD1 (5 bases). The V and J ends lost 4 bases and 0 bases respectively, with 6 bases between them. The germline CDR1 and CDR2 sequences are SGHTA and FQGTGA. The CDR3 is made up of 13 amino acids.

This clonotype was detected ten times or more. The chain is built from TRBV4-3 and TRBJ2-3; 7 bases agree with TRBD2. Per the germline V gene, CDR1 is LGHNA and CDR2 is YSLEER. J lost 0 bases, V lost 0 bases, and 6 bases had no gene match. The CDR3 has 17 residues. The CDR3 loop reads CASSQDKRGLSTDTQYF. CDR3 nucleotides: TGCGCCAGCAGCCAAGATAAGCGGGGACTTAGCACAGATACGCAGTATTTT.

This clonotype has a handful of counts. The V and J genes are TRBV21-1 and TRBJ2-7; the table names TRBD1, a call not compared with the DNA. TRBV21-1 is a recognized pseudogene. CDR3 length equals 14 residues. CDR3 bases: TGTGCCAGCGGCATCCATCTTGACCGGGACGAGCAGTACTTC. Residues: CASGIHLDRDEQYF.

As concerns this clonotype: This may stem from a read error, because a much larger clone lies one nucleotide away. No conserved phenylalanine or tryptophan is present at the end of the CDR3, so a read error is the likely explanation. This sequence joins TRBV14 and TRBJ1-6; D uncertain. V was cut by 0 bases and J by 10 bases, with 4 bases left in between. The CDR3 has 12 amino acids. CDR1 and CDR2 from the germline V gene are SGHDN and FVKESK. CDR3 residues: CASSQEQSPLHI. For the CDR3, the DNA is TGTGCCAGCAGCCAAGAACAGTCACCCCTCCACATT.

This clonotype was detected many times. The chain joins TRBV4-2 to TRBJ1-1; possibly TRBD1 for D (5 bases). The CDR3 extends over 14 amino acids. The germline V and J ends were trimmed by 1 base and 2 bases, with 8 bases remaining between them. CDR1 and CDR2 from the germline V gene are LGHNA and YNFKEQ. CDR3 loop: CASSQGTPNTEAFF. CDR3 nucleotides: TGTGCCAGCAGCCAAGGGACACCTAACACTGAAGCTTTCTTT.

The genes are TRBV20-1 and TRBJ2-1; TRBD2 matches at 10 bases. The CDR3 is 17 residues long. V dropped 0 bases and J dropped 4; count of bases not matched to a gene: 9. Germline lookup yields CDR1 DFQATT and CDR2 SNEGSKA (reference sequence). The CDR3 DNA reads as TGCAGTGCTAGAGATATTTTTAGCGGGGGGCCATACAATGAGCAGTTCTTC. This codes for CSARDIFSGGPYNEQFF.

This clonotype was recorded at least ten times. The rearrangement joins TRBV29-1 to TRBJ2-7; 9 bases match TRBD2. Germline loops: CDR1 SQVTM, CDR2 ANQGSEA. The CDR3 length is 16 residues. Trimming cost V 6 bases and J 4 bases; bases outside gene matches: 16. DNA for the CDR3: TGCAGCGTGAGGGGGGAAGCTAGCGGGACCTCTTACGAGCAGTACTTC. It codes for CSVRGEASGTSYEQYF.

A few counts support this clonotype. This chain joins TRBV27 and TRBJ2-3; unclear D gene. The CDR3 has 16 amino acids. Germline V gene lookup returns CDR1 MNHEY and CDR2 SMNVEV (reference sequence). The V end was cut by 1 base, the J end by 1 base, with 12 bases between. In DNA form, the CDR3 reads TGTGCCAGCAGTTTATTAGGCCCATGGGGCACAGATACGCAGTATTTT. It is translated as CASSLLGPWGTDTQYF.

This clonotype has only a few counts. This chain joins TRBV7-9 and TRBJ2-2, with D possibly matching TRBD1 (5 bases). The germline CDR1 and CDR2 sequences are SEHNR and FQNEAQ (reference sequence). Trimming left V 5 bases short and J 2 bases short, with 12 bases between. The CDR3 consists of 15 residues. The CDR3 nucleotides read TGTGCCAGCAGCCCAAGGACACATAACACCGGGGAGCTGTTTTTT. It codes for CASSPRTHNTGELFF. Using reference TRBV7-9 and TRBJ2-2 for the parts outside the CDR3, the full variable domain is DTGVSQNPRHKITKRGQNVTFRCDPISEHNRLYWYRQTLGQGPEFLTYFQNEAQLEKSRLLSDRFSAERPKGSFSTLEIQRTEQGDSAMYLCASSPRTHNTGELFFGEGSRLTVL.

This clonotype has more than one count but fewer than ten. The chain carries TRBV27 and TRBJ2-3; 10 positions agree with TRBD2. The V segment lost 4 bases and the J segment 0 bases; nucleotides outside the gene matches: 10. Germline CDR1 reads MNHEY; CDR2 reads SMNVEV (reference sequence). The CDR3 runs to 18 residues. This CDR3 reads CASSSFLLAGASTDTQYF. In nucleotides, the CDR3 is TGTGCCAGCAGTTCTTTCCTCCTAGCGGGGGCAAGCACAGATACGCAGTATTTT.

As to this clonotype: With a much larger clone just one base away, this may be a read error. The rearrangement uses TRBV28 and TRBJ2-5; D may be TRBD1 (6 bases). Germline V CDR1 and CDR2: MDHEN, SYDVKM. The CDR3 has 17 amino acids. Written as DNA, the CDR3 is TGTGCCAGCAGTTTATCCCAGGACAGCTTATTGCAAGAGACCCGGTACTTC. It codes for CASSLSQDSLLQETRYF. Filled out from reference TRBV28 and TRBJ2-5, the complete variable domain reads DVKVTQSSRYLVKRTGEKVFLECVQDMDHENMFWYRQDPGLGLRLIYFSYDVKMKEKGDIPEGYSVSREKKERFSLILESASTNQTSMYLCASSLSQDSLLQETRYFGPGTRLLVL.

Worth noting for this clonotype: A much larger clone differs from this one at a single base, so this may be a read error. V and J are TRBV19 and TRBJ1-1, with a possible D match to TRBD1 (5 bases). The CDR3 is 14 residues long. Germline CDR1 LNHDA, CDR2 SQIVND (reference sequence). The CDR3 nucleotides are TGTGCCGCGTCCCCGGGGGGACGGAACACTGAAGCTCTCTTT. Protein: CAASPGGRNTEALF.

In this sample, this clonotype turned up a few times. The J gene is TRBJ1-1, the V gene TRBV6-4, with D hard to call. Germline V gives CDR1 MRHNA, CDR2 SNTAGT. The V end was cut by 5 bases, the J end by 1 base, with 14 bases between. The CDR3 extends over 15 amino acids. CDR3 loop: CASSTTRRENTEAFF. In nucleotides, the CDR3 is TGTGCCAGCAGTACCACAAGACGGGAGAACACTGAAGCTTTCTTT.

The chain couples TRBV6-2 or TRBV6-3 to TRBJ2-5; no firm D call. Trimming shortened V by 8 bases and J by 1 base, and 11 bases separated the two germline ends. From germline, CDR1 is MNHEY and CDR2 SVGEGT. CDR3 length: 13 residues. CDR3 protein: CASSTETQETQYF. As DNA, the CDR3 is TGTGCCAGCTCCACGGAGACCCAAGAGACCCAGTACTTC.

The chain has TRBV20-1 and TRBJ2-3; D is uncertain. The CDR3 extends over 13 amino acids. The V gene lost 4 bases and the J gene lost 5 bases, with 13 bases spanning the gap. Germline V gene data show CDR1 as DFQATT and CDR2 as SNEGSKA (reference sequence). DNA of the CDR3: TGCAGTGCTAACTACCAAGCCCAAGATACGCAGTATTTT. Amino acids: CSANYQAQDTQYF.

With regard to this clonotype: A much larger clone lies a single base off, so this may be a read error. The gene calls are TRBV5-3 and TRBJ2-1; 7 bases line up with TRBD2. TRBV5-3 is known as an ORF, though its function is uncertain. This CDR3 has 14 amino acids. The CDR3 here is CASSLALAGNGQFF. CDR3 coding DNA: TGTGCCAGCAGCTTGGCCTTAGCGGGCAATGGGCAGTTCTTC.

On this clonotype: A much larger clone differs from this one at a single base, so this may be a read error. The chain uses TRBV28 and TRBJ2-7; 8 bases align to TRBD2. CDR3 length equals 14 residues. Per the germline V gene, CDR1 is MDHEN and CDR2 is SYDVKM. J gave up 2 bases and V 5 bases, and 5 bases lay outside the gene matches. Here the CDR3 DNA reads TGTGCCAGCAGTCCCCGGACTAGCCCCTACGAGCAGTACTTC. Its translation: CASSPRTSPYEQYF.

This clonotype appeared many times. The rearrangement uses TRBV7-9 and TRBJ2-1; TRBD1 aligns across 8 bases. Unmatched junction bases numbered 11, after V lost 5 bases and J lost 8 bases. The CDR3 sequence is 15 residues long. Germline CDR1 is SEHNR and CDR2 is FQNEAQ (reference sequence). In DNA, the CDR3 is TGTGCCAGCAGCCCACAGGGGGTCGGGATCGATGAGCAGTTCTTC. This gives the protein CASSPQGVGIDEQFF.

This clonotype was counted many times. The V call is TRBV11-2, the J call TRBJ2-7; 8 bases are shared with TRBD1. This CDR3 is 14 amino acids long. The germline gives CDR1 SGHAT, CDR2 FQNNGV. V lost 5 bases, J lost 1 base, and 4 bases stayed unmatched. CDR3 residues: CASSQGAGSYEQYF. CDR3 DNA sequence: TGTGCCAGCAGCCAGGGGGCTGGGTCCTACGAGCAGTACTTC.

The genes are TRBV25-1 and TRBJ2-5; 7 bases are a match to TRBD1. In germline, CDR1 is MGHDK, CDR2 SYGVNS. CDR3 size: 15 residues. With 5 bases clipped from V and 9 bases from J, the junction kept 15 bases outside the gene matches. CDR3 residues: CASSKTGASFSPQYF. In DNA form, the CDR3 reads TGTGCCAGCAGTAAAACAGGGGCCTCCTTTTCTCCCCAGTACTTC.